These T cell receptor beta chains were read from a single sample in a study of T cells expressing NK-cell markers. One entry per CDR3 protein, without DNA, is what TCRdb gives after re-calling the 5' RACE reads. The sample features 120,000 to 150,000 distinct CDR3 sequences, with around 10% in its top ten. The sample taken for sequencing was blood T cells: a sorted CD56 or NKG2C T cell subset, CD4+ or CD8+ T cells, or bulk PBMC T cells (not recorded which). These receptors came from a man younger than 35 in good health. The CDR3 runs from the conserved cysteine through the conserved F or W. Size is stated for part of the rows, as once, few or many counts, or as a class when the clone is expanded.

V gene,J gene,clone size,CDR3 protein
TRBV29-1,TRBJ2-2,.,CSVILAGAPGTGELFF
TRBV14,TRBJ1-1,.,CASSQDRYGQRDTEAFF
TRBV27,TRBJ2-1,.,CASTSGTSALGNEQFF
TRBV19,TRBJ2-1,.,CASSLRGGQLYNEQFF
TRBV7-6,TRBJ2-3,.,CASSAGLGDTDTQYF
TRBV6-5,TRBJ2-3,.,CASSYGGREGPGTDTQYF
TRBV10-3,TRBJ1-6,.,CAISERQGYNSPLHF
TRBV7-9,TRBJ2-1,.,CASSKDGTREYNEQFF
TRBV10-3,TRBJ2-1,.,CAISETQGSTNEQFF
TRBV25-1,TRBJ2-2,.,CASRSSGSRTGELFF
TRBV7-2,TRBJ2-3,.,CASSLTHIVLAADTQYF
TRBV7-9,TRBJ2-7,large,CASSGTHRPYEQYF
TRBV20-1,TRBJ2-1,.,CSARDDPRYNEQFF
TRBV9,TRBJ2-1,.,CASSVGLAGRNEQFF
TRBV20-1,TRBJ2-5,.,CSAREGEPQETQYF
TRBV7-6,TRBJ2-7,.,CASSSPSSYEQYF
TRBV9,TRBJ2-1,.,CASSVGPNEQFF
TRBV5-4,TRBJ2-4,.,CASSLQDGAKNIQYF
TRBV27,TRBJ2-5,.,CASSLSGGLALGETQYF
TRBV5-5,TRBJ2-1,.,CASSSSSETYNEQFF
TRBV5-4,TRBJ2-1,.,CASSPDNNDNEQFF
TRBV27,TRBJ2-2,.,CASSLKTGMNTGELFF
TRBV6-2/TRBV6-3,TRBJ1-5,.,CASSYGPGGSNQPQHF
TRBV7-8,TRBJ1-2,.,CASSLDSGYTF
TRBV12-3/TRBV12-4,TRBJ1-1,.,CASSPGQGSEAFF
TRBV29-1,TRBJ2-1,.,CSVVGRSYNEQFF
TRBV20-1,TRBJ2-3,.,CSARGGSGGITDTQYF
TRBV11-1,TRBJ2-1,.,CASSPGTSGRARNNEQFF
TRBV7-2,TRBJ2-5,.,CASSSAWETQYF
TRBV11-2,TRBJ2-1,.,CASSLIAVEQFF
TRBV27,TRBJ2-7,.,CASSLGVRNEQYF
TRBV4-1,TRBJ1-1,.,CASSRGPEAFF
TRBV6-5,TRBJ2-5,.,CASRMGAETQYF
TRBV7-2,TRBJ1-5,.,CASSLGRSFRNQPQHF
TRBV7-9,TRBJ1-2,.,CASSPGQGAFGYTF
TRBV2,TRBJ2-7,.,CVSSDGQGASYEQYF
TRBV28,TRBJ2-2,.,CASWEPVGAGELFF
TRBV7-6,TRBJ2-1,.,CASSFGTSGTRLEQFF
TRBV19,TRBJ2-3,.,CASSIALGQGIYF
TRBV12-3/TRBV12-4,TRBJ2-2,.,CASSPQGFANTGELFF
TRBV20-1,TRBJ1-2,.,CSALGQGFSSVGGYTF
TRBV30,TRBJ1-2,.,CAWTPGTGGSYGYTF
TRBV5-6,TRBJ1-2,.,CASSTPVGDGLGGYTF
TRBV4-2,TRBJ2-5,.,CASSQEFGTAAGETQYF
TRBV29-1,TRBJ2-3,.,CSVENRTGRDTQYF
TRBV6-1,TRBJ2-2,.,CASSDVGDRETGELFF
TRBV20-1,TRBJ2-6,.,CSARGEPGSGANVLTF
TRBV12-3/TRBV12-4,TRBJ2-5,.,CASSSRTGGDQETQYF
TRBV20-1,TRBJ2-1,.,CSATGERESYNEQFF
TRBV5-1,TRBJ2-2,.,CASSEDRETGELFF
TRBV12-3/TRBV12-4,TRBJ2-2,.,CASAAPNTGELFF
TRBV4-2,TRBJ1-1,.,CASSPQGQGLTEAFF
TRBV10-3,TRBJ2-3,.,CAISEHRYGTDTQYF
TRBV16,TRBJ2-1,.,CASSQFDEQFF
TRBV27,TRBJ2-7,.,CASSIGLETAEQYF
TRBV6-1,TRBJ1-5,.,CASSESVGNQPQHF
TRBV5-4,TRBJ2-3,.,CASSPSALTDTQYF
TRBV3-1,TRBJ1-1,.,CASSPTPGTEAFF